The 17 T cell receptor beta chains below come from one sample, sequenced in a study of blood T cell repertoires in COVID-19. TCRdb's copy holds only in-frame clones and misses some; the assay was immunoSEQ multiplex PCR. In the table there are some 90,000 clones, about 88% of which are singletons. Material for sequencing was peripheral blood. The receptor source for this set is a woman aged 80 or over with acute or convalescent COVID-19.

The CDR3 loop reads CASSRGTGGAGELFF. For the CDR3, the DNA is TGTGCCAGCAGCCGCGGGACAGGGGGGGCCGGGGAGCTGTTTTTT. This chain joins TRBV3-1 (or the pseudogene TRBV3-2) and TRBJ2-2; 11 bases map to TRBD1. This CDR3 has 15 residues. V dropped 4 bases and J dropped 6; count of bases not matched to a gene: 4. In germline, CDR1 is LGHDT, CDR2 YNNKEL (reference sequence).

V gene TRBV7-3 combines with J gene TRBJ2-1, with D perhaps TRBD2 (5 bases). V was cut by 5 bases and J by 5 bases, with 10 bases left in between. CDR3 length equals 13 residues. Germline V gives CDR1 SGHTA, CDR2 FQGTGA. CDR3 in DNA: TGTGCCAGCAGCGCCGGACTGCACAATGAGCAGTTCTTC. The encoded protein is CASSAGLHNEQFF.

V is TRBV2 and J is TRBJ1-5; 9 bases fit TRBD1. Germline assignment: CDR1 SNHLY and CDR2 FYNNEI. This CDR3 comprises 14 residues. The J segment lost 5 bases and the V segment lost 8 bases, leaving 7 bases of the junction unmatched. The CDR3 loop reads CASAGTGGHQPQHF. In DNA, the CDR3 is TGTGCCAGCGCGGGAACAGGGGGCCATCAGCCCCAGCATTTT.

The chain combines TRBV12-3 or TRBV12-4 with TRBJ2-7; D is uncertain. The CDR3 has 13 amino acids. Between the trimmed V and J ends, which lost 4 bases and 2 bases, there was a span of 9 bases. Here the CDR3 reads CASSSSRPYEQYF. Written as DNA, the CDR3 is TGTGCCAGCAGTTCAAGCAGGCCCTACGAGCAGTACTTC.

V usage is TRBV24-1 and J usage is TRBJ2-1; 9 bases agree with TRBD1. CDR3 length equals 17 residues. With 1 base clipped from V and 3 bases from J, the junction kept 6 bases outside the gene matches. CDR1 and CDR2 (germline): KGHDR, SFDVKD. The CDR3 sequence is CATSDFDRGGFYNEQFF. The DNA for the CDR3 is TGTGCCACCAGTGATTTCGACAGGGGGGGATTCTACAATGAGCAGTTCTTC.

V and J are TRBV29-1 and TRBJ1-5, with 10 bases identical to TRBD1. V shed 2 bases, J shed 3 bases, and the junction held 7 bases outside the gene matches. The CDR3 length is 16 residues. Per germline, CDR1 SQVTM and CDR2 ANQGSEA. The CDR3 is CSVESSGQGDNQPQHF. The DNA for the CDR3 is TGCAGCGTTGAAAGTTCCGGACAGGGGGACAATCAGCCCCAGCATTTT.

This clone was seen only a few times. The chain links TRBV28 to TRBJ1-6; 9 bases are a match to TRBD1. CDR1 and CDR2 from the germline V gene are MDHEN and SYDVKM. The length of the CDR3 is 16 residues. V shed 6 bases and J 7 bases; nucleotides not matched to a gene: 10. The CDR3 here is CASRPTGGAWNSPLHF. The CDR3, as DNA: TGTGCCAGCAGACCTACAGGGGGCGCTTGGAATTCACCCCTCCACTTT.

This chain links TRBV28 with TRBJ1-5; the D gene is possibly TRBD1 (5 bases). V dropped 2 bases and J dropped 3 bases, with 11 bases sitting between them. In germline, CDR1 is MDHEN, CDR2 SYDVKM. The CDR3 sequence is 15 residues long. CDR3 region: CASSLRRVDNQPQHF. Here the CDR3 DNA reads TGTGCCAGCAGTTTACGCAGGGTTGACAATCAGCCCCAGCATTTT.

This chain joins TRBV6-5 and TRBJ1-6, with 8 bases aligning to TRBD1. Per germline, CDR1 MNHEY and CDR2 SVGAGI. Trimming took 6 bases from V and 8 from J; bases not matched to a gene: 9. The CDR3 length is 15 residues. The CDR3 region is CASRSSTGDHSPLHF. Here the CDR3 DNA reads TGTGCCAGCAGGTCCTCGACAGGGGATCATTCACCCCTCCACTTT.

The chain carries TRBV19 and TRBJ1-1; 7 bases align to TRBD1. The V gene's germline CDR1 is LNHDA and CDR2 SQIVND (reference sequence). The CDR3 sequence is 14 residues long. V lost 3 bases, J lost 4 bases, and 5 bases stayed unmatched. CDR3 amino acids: CASSITGVATEAFF. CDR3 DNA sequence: TGTGCCAGTAGTATTACAGGGGTTGCCACTGAAGCTTTCTTT.

In DNA form, the CDR3 reads TGTGCCAGCACCCGAGGGGGGGGCTCCTACAATGAGCAGTTCTTC. This codes for CASTRGGGSYNEQFF. The chain links TRBV28 to TRBJ2-1; TRBD2 is a possible D gene (7 bases). CDR3 length equals 15 residues. Germline V lookup: CDR1 MDHEN, CDR2 SYDVKM. V lost 7 bases, J lost 0 bases, and 13 bases lay in between.

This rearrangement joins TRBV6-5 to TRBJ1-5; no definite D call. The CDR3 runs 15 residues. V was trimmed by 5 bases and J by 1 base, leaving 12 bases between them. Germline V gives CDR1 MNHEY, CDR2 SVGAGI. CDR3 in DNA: TGTGCCAGCAGTCCCGGGGTGGGGAGCAATCAGCCCCAGCATTTT. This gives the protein CASSPGVGSNQPQHF.

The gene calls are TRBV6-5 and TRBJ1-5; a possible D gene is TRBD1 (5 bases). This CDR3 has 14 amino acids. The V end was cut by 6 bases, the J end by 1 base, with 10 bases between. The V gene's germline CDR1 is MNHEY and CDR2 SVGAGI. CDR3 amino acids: CASRLTASNQPQHF. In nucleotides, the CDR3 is TGTGCCAGCAGGCTGACAGCAAGCAATCAGCCCCAGCATTTT.

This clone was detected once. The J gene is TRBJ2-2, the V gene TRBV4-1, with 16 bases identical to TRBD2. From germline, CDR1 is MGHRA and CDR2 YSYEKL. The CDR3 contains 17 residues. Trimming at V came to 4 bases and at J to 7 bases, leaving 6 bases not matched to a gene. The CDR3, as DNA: TGCGCCAGCAGCCGGGGACTAGCGGGGGGGCCGAACGGGGAGCTGTTTTTT. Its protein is CASSRGLAGGPNGELFF.

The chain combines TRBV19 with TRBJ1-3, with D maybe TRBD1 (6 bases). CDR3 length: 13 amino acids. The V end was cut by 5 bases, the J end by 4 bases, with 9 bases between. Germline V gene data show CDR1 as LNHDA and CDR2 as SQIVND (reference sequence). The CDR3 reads CASSPQGGNTIYF. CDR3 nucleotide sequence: TGTGCCAGTAGTCCTCAGGGGGGAAACACCATATATTTT.

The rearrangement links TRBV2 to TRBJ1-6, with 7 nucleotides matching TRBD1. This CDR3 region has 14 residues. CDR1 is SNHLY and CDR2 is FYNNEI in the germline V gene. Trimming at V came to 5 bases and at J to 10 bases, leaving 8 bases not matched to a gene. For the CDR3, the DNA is TGTGCCAGCAGTCGACAGGGAGGAGAGTCACCCCTCCACTTT. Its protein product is CASSRQGGESPLHF.

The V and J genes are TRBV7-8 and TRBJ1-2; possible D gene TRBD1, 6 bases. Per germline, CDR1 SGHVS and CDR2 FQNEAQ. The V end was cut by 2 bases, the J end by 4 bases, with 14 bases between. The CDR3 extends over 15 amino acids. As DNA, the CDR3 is TGTGCCAGCAGCTTAAACAGGGTAGGATCCTATGGCTACACCTTC. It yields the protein CASSLNRVGSYGYTF.